The entry below gives a single TCR beta chain sequence along with its context. The CDR3 loop spans 13 amino acids. Between the trimmed V and J ends, which lost 3 bases and 5 bases, there was a span of 12 bases. Looked up from germline, CDR1 is SGDLS and CDR2 is YYNGEE. This sample was taken from a study of radiation and T cells in renal cell carcinoma. The data were produced by immunoSEQ multiplex PCR, yet TCRdb's version contains in-frame clones alone and is incomplete. The data contain some 120,000 clones, roughly 80% of them singletons. Time point described: baseline pretreatment blood. As for treatment: 15 Gy SBRT to primary tumor, nephrectomy 4 weeks later.

The sequence was obtained from a woman aged 55-75 years with renal cell carcinoma. The starting material was blood, obtained from a patient whose treatment included radiotherapy and nephrectomy. The V call is TRBV9, the J call TRBJ2-7; D unclear. This CDR3 reads CASSAHKSNEQYF. CDR3 DNA sequence: TGTGCCAGCAGCGCCCACAAGTCAAACGAGCAGTACTTC.